This T cell receptor beta chain was documented in a study of T cells in Graves' hyperthyroidism and ophthalmopathy (dated by TCRdb to the late 2010s). Study-wide context: Peripheral blood was sampled at the time of initial diagnosis, prior to any treatment. In addition, the study compared T-cell repertoires in thyroid tissue and in blood from about 6 Graves' hyperthyroidism patients. Prospective prediction of ophthalmopathy was tested in an independent validation cohort of 18 to 20 hyperthyroidism patients and around 16 patients who later progressed to ophthalmopathy. TCR Vbeta CDR3 sequencing of roughly 140 peripheral blood samples (under 45 ophthalmopathy, 75 to 85 hyperthyroidism and some 17 progressor patients) is reported in the paper. To identify TCR V-J signatures that set the groups apart, the researchers used a discovery cohort of about a hundred patients, made up of under 50 with Graves' ophthalmopathy and 57 with stable Graves' hyperthyroidism. Following sampling, methimazole starting at 30 mg daily was given to hyperthyroidism patients, and high-dose intravenous methylprednisolone was given to ophthalmopathy patients. The approximately 90 discovery patients were randomly split 7:3 into training and test sets.

V and J are trimmed by 0 bases and 5 bases, and the gene matches miss 9 bases of the junction. Reading from cysteine to phenylalanine, the CDR3 counts 16 amino acids. Only the CDR3 region is kept as DNA, spanning 48 bases read in frame from base 1. From a lookup of the germline V gene, CDR1 and CDR2 are MNHEY and SVGAGI. What the authors observed across the whole study: In validation, the model predicted progression to ophthalmopathy with over 65% sensitivity and about 72% specificity, a median of 6.5 months before onset. Ophthalmopathy was separated from stable hyperthyroidism by a 13 V-J signature model, with 87.88% sensitivity and roughly 81% specificity obtained in cross-validation and 80%/75% obtained in testing. Most expanded thyroid clonotypes (frequency above 0.001) were also detected in blood, a finding suggesting that blood repertoires may reflect thyroid immune responses. No statistical method was used to set the sample size in advance, and investigators knew the group allocation.

Ophthalmopathy patients had moderately to severely active disease, Clinical Activity Score of at least 3, NOSPECS grade of at least 4, and duration under 3 months. Exclusion was applied to patients with uncontrolled infections, other autoimmune diseases, pregnancy or lactation. Diagnoses were based on clinical symptoms, serum thyroxine and TRAb, thyroid ultrasound and orbital computed tomography. PBMCs were isolated from 10 ml of fresh peripheral blood by Ficoll-Paque density gradient centrifugation. Total RNA was extracted with Trizol reagent, and quality was checked on an Agilent 2100 Bioanalyzer. At least ten counts were recorded for this clonotype. The antigen it recognizes is unknown. Base quality data are lacking; no much larger clone is found one base away. The TCR beta CDR3 regions were amplified from the RNA transcripts. The TCR CDR3 was subjected to a first round of RT-PCR using the HTBI primer set and the Qiagen OneStep RT-PCR kit. Libraries were constructed in a second round of multiplex PCR, after which size selection and purification were performed. The libraries were sequenced on an Illumina HiSeq2000 using paired-end 100 bp reads. Processing in the source paper ran as follows. Raw data were processed with SOAPnuke, discarding reads with adapters, uncalled bases, mean Phred below 15, or no exact constant-primer or identifier match. COPE v1.2.5 was used to merge high-quality paired reads, and clonotypes were defined as unique nucleotide sequences. MiTCR v1.1 was used to align the clonotypes against IMGT TRBV, TRBD and TRBJ reference segments. The analysis included only V-J combinations with a frequency above 0.0001, which together covered roughly 99% of the repertoires. A TCS score was defined as the ratio of F50 (clonal expansion) to E x V (chaos), with BLOSUM62-based TCRdist applied between CDR3 peptides within each V-J. Welch's t-statistics and random forest reduced some 510 V-J features to roughly 13, which were used in a naive Bayes classifier (R e1071). TCRdb passed the public sequencing reads through fastp at Q25 and MiXCR, retaining productive beta sequences. Each entry merges the rows of one CDR3 protein and shows their most common DNA and genes. What appears here as the V and J calls and clone size reflects TCRdb's work, not the paper's. In this sample the table shows 560,000 or so distinct CDR3 sequences, 15% to 20% of which occur a single time. The top ten clones comprise roughly 50% of the sample.

The sample taken for sequencing was blood. The chain links TRBV6-5 with TRBJ2-5, and 7 junctional nucleotides match TRBD1. The TCR originated in a man aged 35 to 55 with Graves' ophthalmopathy. The DNA sequence is as follows: TGTGCCAGCAGTTACTCACCTAACAGGGGAAGCGAGACCCAGTACTTC. The encoded protein is CASSYSPNRGSETQYF.